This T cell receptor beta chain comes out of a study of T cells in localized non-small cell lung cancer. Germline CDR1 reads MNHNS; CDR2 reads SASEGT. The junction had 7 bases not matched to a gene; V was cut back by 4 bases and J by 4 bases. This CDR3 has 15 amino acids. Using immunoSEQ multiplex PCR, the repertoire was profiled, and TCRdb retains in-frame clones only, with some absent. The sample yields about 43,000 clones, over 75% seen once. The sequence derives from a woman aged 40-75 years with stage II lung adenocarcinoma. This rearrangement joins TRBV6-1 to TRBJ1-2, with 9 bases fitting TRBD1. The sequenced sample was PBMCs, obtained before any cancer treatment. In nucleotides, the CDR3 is TGTGCCAGCAGTGGGGGACAGGGATTGGCCTATGGCTACACCTTC. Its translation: CASSGGQGLAYGYTF.